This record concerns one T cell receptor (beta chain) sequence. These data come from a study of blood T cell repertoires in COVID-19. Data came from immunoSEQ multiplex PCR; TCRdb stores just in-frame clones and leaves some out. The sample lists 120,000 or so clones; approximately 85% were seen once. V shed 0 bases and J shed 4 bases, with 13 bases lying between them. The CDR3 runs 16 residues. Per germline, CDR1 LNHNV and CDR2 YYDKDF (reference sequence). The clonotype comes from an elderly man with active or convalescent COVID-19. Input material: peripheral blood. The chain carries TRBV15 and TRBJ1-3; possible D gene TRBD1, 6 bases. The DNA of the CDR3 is TGTGCCACCAGCAGAGATAGGGGGACGAGGGGAAACACCATATATTTT. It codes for CATSRDRGTRGNTIYF.